These 10 T cell receptor beta chains were all obtained from the same sample, sequenced in a study of Ad26.COV2.S vaccination and SARS-CoV-2 variants. Documented treatment: 19 received Ad26.COV2.S at low or high dose, single or two shots; 5 received placebo; per-sample allocation not given. Sampling happened 63 days after the first vaccine or placebo injection. The assay was immunoSEQ multiplex PCR, and TCRdb's table has in-frame clones only and misses some. The sample holds approximately 240,000 clones, 70% to 90% seen once. Material: peripheral blood, obtained in a trial of Ad26.COV2.S vaccine versus placebo. Receptors were obtained from a person between 18 and 65 years old who received the Ad26.COV2.S COVID-19 vaccine or a placebo.

This rearrangement joins TRBV5-6 to TRBJ2-1; tentatively, D is TRBD2 (7 bases). The CDR3 is 15 amino acids. Trimming pared 2 bases from V and 5 bases from J, leaving 14 bases between. Per the germline V gene, CDR1 is SGHDT and CDR2 is YYEEEE. CDR3 nucleotides: TGTGCCAGCAGCTTTGAGGGGGGGCCCAACAATGAGCAGTTCTTC. It codes for CASSFEGGPNNEQFF. Using reference TRBV5-6 and TRBJ2-1 for the parts outside the CDR3, the full variable domain is DAGVTQSPTHLIKTRGQQVTLRCSPKSGHDTVSWYQQALGQGPQFIFQYYEEEERQRGNFPDRFSGHQFPNYSSELNVNALLLGDSALYLCASSFEGGPNNEQFFGPGTRLTVL.

The V and J genes are TRBV28 and TRBJ2-1; the D is unclear. The V and J ends lost 7 bases and 4 bases respectively, with 14 bases between them. This CDR3 region has 14 residues. Germline CDR1 reads MDHEN; CDR2 reads SYDVKM. CDR3 coding DNA: TGTGCCAGCAAGGGTTTAGCCCGGTACAATGAGCAGTTCTTC. Protein product: CASKGLARYNEQFF. Full variable domain (missing parts from reference TRBV28 and TRBJ2-1): DVKVTQSSRYLVKRTGEKVFLECVQDMDHENMFWYRQDPGLGLRLIYFSYDVKMKEKGDIPEGYSVSREKKERFSLILESASTNQTSMYLCASKGLARYNEQFFGPGTRLTVL.

This clone was seen just once. The chain joins TRBV6-2 or TRBV6-3 to TRBJ2-1; tentatively, D is TRBD2 (5 bases). Germline V CDR1 and CDR2: MNHEY, SVGEGT. CDR3 length: 15 amino acids. Trimming took 0 bases from V and 12 from J, leaving 18 bases between them. CDR3 loop: CASSYSVAGRVGQFF. The CDR3 nucleotides read TGTGCCAGCAGTTACTCGGTGGCGGGTAGGGTCGGGCAGTTCTTC.

The chain is built from TRBV7-9 and TRBJ2-7; D unclear. V gave up 6 bases and J gave up 2 bases, with 8 bases separating them. The CDR3 contains 12 residues. In germline, CDR1 is SEHNR, CDR2 FQNEAQ (reference sequence). CDR3 amino acids: CASSSIPYEQYF. The DNA of the CDR3 is TGTGCCAGCAGTTCGATACCCTACGAGCAGTACTTC.

A single count supports this clone. V and J are TRBV5-1 and TRBJ2-5; 7 bases align to TRBD1. CDR1 and CDR2 from the germline V gene are SGHRS and YFSETQ. V shed 4 bases and J 5 bases; nucleotides not matched to a gene: 8. The CDR3 runs to 14 residues. The DNA of the CDR3 is TGCGCCAGCAGCACCCAACAGGGGCGGGAGACCCAGTACTTC. The encoded protein is CASSTQQGRETQYF.

The V and J genes are TRBV7-9 and TRBJ2-7, with a weak D call TRBD2 (6 bases). The V end was cut by 5 bases, the J end by 7 bases, with 18 bases between. Germline V gene lookup returns CDR1 SEHNR and CDR2 FQNEAQ (reference sequence). The CDR3 consists of 14 residues. For the CDR3, the DNA is TGTGCCAGCAGCCTCGGGACGCCGGGAGTGGAGCAGTACTTC. This sequence encodes CASSLGTPGVEQYF.

V gene TRBV12-5 combines with J gene TRBJ2-3, with a possible D match to TRBD2 (6 bases). This CDR3 spans 14 amino acids. Germline V gives CDR1 LGHNT, CDR2 FRNRAP. The V end was cut by 6 bases, the J end by 4 bases, with 14 bases between. Written as DNA, the CDR3 is TGTGCTAGTGGCCGGGGACTGGAAGCAGATACGCAGTATTTT. Amino acids: CASGRGLEADTQYF.

This rearrangement joins TRBV28 to TRBJ2-1; D is possibly TRBD1 or TRBD2 (6 bases each). CDR3 length equals 15 residues. Trimming took 11 bases from V and 6 from J, leaving 23 bases between them. CDR1 and CDR2 from the germline V gene are MDHEN and SYDVKM. CDR3 amino acids: CARPGAGSYCNEQFF. The DNA for the CDR3 is TGTGCCCGGCCGGGGGCGGGCTCCTACTGCAATGAGCAGTTCTTC.

The chain uses TRBV28 and TRBJ2-7, with D unclear. Germline V lookup: CDR1 MDHEN, CDR2 SYDVKM. V dropped 7 bases and J dropped 0 bases, with 7 bases sitting between them. The CDR3 has 12 amino acids. DNA of the CDR3: TGTGCCAGCAAAGACACCTCCTACGAGCAGTACTTC. Amino acids: CASKDTSYEQYF.

V usage is TRBV5-1 and J usage is TRBJ1-4; D is uncertain. Germline CDR1 is SGHRS and CDR2 is YFSETQ. V was shortened by 4 bases and J by 2 bases, with 15 bases between the two germline ends. The CDR3 runs to 16 residues. CDR3 protein: CASSDKGRSTNEKLFF. CDR3 DNA: TGCGCCAGCAGCGACAAAGGGAGGAGCACTAATGAAAAACTGTTTTTT.